This T cell receptor beta chain was sequenced during a study of beta chain features in type 1 diabetes. Points from the study as a whole: Reduced insertions and increased deletions marked VDJ junctions in type 1 diabetes patients. Type 1 diabetes patients showed a moderate but significant shortening of TCRB CDR3s in all four CD4+ subsets.

Of the isolated RNA, all was reverse transcribed, and so the sequenced material was expressed TCRB transcripts. TCRdb keeps only in-frame clones here, not all; method: immunoSEQ multiplex PCR. The data contain more than 250,000 clones, over 14% of them seen just once; the ten biggest clones take up about 0.014%. The CDR3 spans 13 residues. V lost 6 bases and J lost 6, with 12 bases in between. Germline CDR1 and CDR2: SNHLY and FYNNEI. This clone was seen only a few times. No antigen is known for it. The authors took one heparinised blood draw, averaging approximately 120 mL, from each donor. V is TRBV2 and J is TRBJ1-5; no clear D. The sample comprised naive CD4+ T cells from blood. This TCR was sampled from a man between 18 and 35 years old with type 1 diabetes. The CDR3 here is CASRKDGGQPQHF. CDR3 bases: TGTGCCAGCAGGAAAGATGGAGGTCAGCCCCAGCATTTT.